These 18 T cell receptor beta chains originate from one sample sequenced in a study of cytomegalovirus exposure and HLA in healthy donors. The primer mix had 60 Vbeta and 13 Jbeta primers. Assay: immunoSEQ multiplex PCR; the TCRdb copy retains only in-frame clones and omits some. Of 200,000 to 250,000 clones in the sample, 70% to 85% were seen once. Sequencing used PBMCs. These receptors originate from a girl aged 2 to 9 in good health and CMV-seronegative.

V is TRBV27 and J is TRBJ1-1; D is unclear. This CDR3 spans 15 amino acids. Germline CDR1 and CDR2: MNHEY and SMNVEV (reference sequence). Trimming stripped 5 bases from V and 0 bases from J, with 13 bases between. CDR3 sequence: CASSPRRLMNTEAFF. The CDR3 DNA sequence: TGTGCCAGCAGTCCCAGGAGACTAATGAACACTGAAGCTTTCTTT.

The gene calls are TRBV4-1 and TRBJ2-7; TRBD2 agrees at 8 bases. The CDR3 contains 17 residues. Germline V CDR1 and CDR2: MGHRA, YSYEKL. With V trimmed by 4 bases and J by 4 bases, 15 bases remained unmatched. CDR3 residues: CASSPYPAGTRGYEQYF. CDR3 sequence (DNA): TGCGCCAGCAGCCCCTATCCGGCGGGGACTAGAGGGTACGAGCAGTACTTC.

The chain employs TRBV7-9 and TRBJ1-2; D not resolved. The CDR3 loop spans 17 amino acids. Germline V gene sequence: CDR1 SEHNR, CDR2 FQNEAQ (reference sequence). The V end was cut by 5 bases, the J end by 4 bases, with 23 bases between. CDR3 sequence reads: CASSRERALESIYGYTF. CDR3 sequence (DNA): TGTGCCAGCAGCCGTGAGAGGGCTCTTGAATCCATCTATGGCTACACCTTC.

V gene TRBV4-1 combines with J gene TRBJ1-1; D may be TRBD1 (5 bases). Germline V gene sequence: CDR1 MGHRA, CDR2 YSYEKL. Trimming shortened V by 0 bases and J by 5 bases, and 7 bases separated the two germline ends. The CDR3 extends over 13 amino acids. CDR3 residues: CASSQDGGTEAFF. The CDR3 DNA follows: TGCGCCAGCAGCCAAGATGGGGGGACTGAAGCTTTCTTT.

The chain joins TRBV5-5 to TRBJ1-1; D is unresolved. Deletions cut 3 bases from V and 4 bases from J, with 16 bases between. This CDR3 is built from 15 residues. Germline V lookup: CDR1 SGHKS, CDR2 YYEKEE (reference sequence). The CDR3 loop is CASSSTEVVSTEAFF. The DNA of the CDR3 is TGTGCCAGCAGCTCTACCGAGGTCGTTAGCACTGAAGCTTTCTTT. The variable domain in full, with the rest retrieved from reference TRBV5-5 and TRBJ1-1, is DAGVTQSPTHLIKTRGQQVTLRCSPISGHKSVSWYQQVLGQGPQFIFQYYEKEERGRGNFPDRFSARQFPNYSSELNVNALLLGDSALYLCASSSTEVVSTEAFFGQGTRLTVV.

The rearrangement links TRBV6-6 to TRBJ2-2; 8 nucleotides align to TRBD1. Germline V gives CDR1 MNHNY, CDR2 SVGAGI (reference sequence). J lost 1 base, V lost 6 bases, and 7 bases had no gene match. This CDR3 spans 16 amino acids. The CDR3 reads CASSLTGTGNTGELFF. In DNA, the CDR3 is TGTGCCAGCAGCCTAACCGGGACAGGGAACACCGGGGAGCTGTTTTTT.

In DNA form, the CDR3 reads TGTGCCAGCACTGTCGACAGGGGGCAGGAAGCTTTCTTT. Residues: CASTVDRGQEAFF. This sequence joins TRBV6-1 and TRBJ1-1, with 10 bases fitting TRBD1. From germline, CDR1 is MNHNS and CDR2 SASEGT. This CDR3 region has 13 residues. The V gene end was trimmed by 7 bases and the J gene end by 8 bases; junction bases not matched to a gene: 7.

The genes are TRBV4-1 and TRBJ2-1; the match to TRBD2 covers 8 bases. With V trimmed by 1 base and J by 7 bases, 6 bases remained unmatched. The CDR3 is 15 amino acids. Per germline, CDR1 MGHRA and CDR2 YSYEKL. CDR3 nucleotide sequence: TGCGCCAGCAGCCAAGTTAGCGGGAAGGTAAATGAGCAGTTCTTC. The encoded protein is CASSQVSGKVNEQFF.

The chain combines TRBV5-5 with TRBJ1-2; D is perhaps TRBD1 (6 bases). With 1 base removed from V and 1 base from J, the gap between germline ends came to 14 bases. From germline, CDR1 is SGHKS and CDR2 YYEKEE (reference sequence). CDR3 length equals 16 residues. DNA for the CDR3: TGTGCCAGCAGCTTGATTTGGGGGCCGGATAACTATGGCTACACCTTC. Translating gives CASSLIWGPDNYGYTF.

This sequence joins TRBV12-5 and TRBJ1-2, with 8 nucleotides matching TRBD1. J gave up 0 bases and V 6 bases, and 6 bases lay outside the gene matches. Germline CDR1 reads LGHNT; CDR2 reads FRNRAP. The CDR3 runs 15 residues. CDR3 DNA sequence: TGTGCTAGTGGCGGACAGGGCGCTTCTAACTATGGCTACACCTTC. This gives the protein CASGGQGASNYGYTF. Together with reference TRBV12-5 and TRBJ1-2, the CDR3 gives the full variable domain: DARVTQTPRHKVTEMGQEVTMRCQPILGHNTVFWYRQTMMQGLELLAYFRNRAPLDDSGMPKDRFSAEMPDATLATLKIQPSEPRDSAVYFCASGGQGASNYGYTFGSGTRLTVV.

The chain combines TRBV30 with TRBJ1-1; TRBD1 matches at 9 bases. The V gene's germline CDR1 is GTSNPN and CDR2 SVGIG (reference sequence). This CDR3 comprises 13 residues. J was trimmed by 1 base and V by 8 bases; bases with no gene match: 5. For the CDR3, the DNA is TGTGCCGCGGACAGGGGCGCGAACACTGAAGCTTTCTTT. This encodes CAADRGANTEAFF.

The chain carries TRBV9 and TRBJ1-1, with a tentative D call TRBD1 (6 bases). Per germline, CDR1 SGDLS and CDR2 YYNGEE. The CDR3 is 14 residues long. Trimming took 4 bases from V and 5 from J, leaving 15 bases between them. The DNA for the CDR3 is TGTGCCAGCAGCCCGAGGGGGGAGGGGACTGAAGCTTTCTTT. Amino acids: CASSPRGEGTEAFF.

The chain couples TRBV5-4 to TRBJ1-1, with D unclear. Germline-derived CDR1 and CDR2 are SGHNT and YYREEE (reference sequence). V lost 4 bases and J lost 1, with 14 bases in between. The length of the CDR3 is 15 residues. CDR3 nucleotide sequence: TGTGCCAGCAGCAACGACATGATGAAGAACACTGAAGCTTTCTTT. The encoded protein is CASSNDMMKNTEAFF.

This sequence joins TRBV4-1 and TRBJ1-1, with a tentative D call TRBD1 (6 bases). Germline V gene sequence: CDR1 MGHRA, CDR2 YSYEKL. Trimming removed 3 bases at V and 10 bases at J, with 21 bases between. This CDR3 comprises 15 residues. The CDR3 sequence is CASSHVRDNPRVAFF. CDR3 coding DNA: TGCGCCAGCAGCCACGTACGGGACAACCCTAGGGTAGCTTTCTTT.

A single count supports this clone. The chain couples TRBV27 to TRBJ1-2; 7 nucleotides match TRBD1. The germline V gene encodes CDR1 MNHEY and CDR2 SMNVEV (reference sequence). With 4 bases clipped from V and 2 bases from J, the junction kept 10 bases outside the gene matches. The CDR3 consists of 16 residues. Here the CDR3 DNA reads TGTGCCAGCAGTTCCTACCCGACAGGGCGGAACTATGGCTACACCTTC. Translated, it gives CASSSYPTGRNYGYTF.

V is TRBV4-1 and J is TRBJ2-2; TRBD1 agrees at 9 bases. The germline V gene encodes CDR1 MGHRA and CDR2 YSYEKL. V was clipped by 1 base and J by 4 bases; unmatched bases: 4. The CDR3 totals 16 residues. CDR3 bases: TGCGCCAGCAGCCAAGGGGACAGGGCGGTCACCGGGGAGCTGTTTTTT. Amino acids: CASSQGDRAVTGELFF.

The chain carries TRBV11-2 and TRBJ1-3, with D unclear. This CDR3 spans 17 amino acids. V was clipped by 5 bases and J by 2 bases, with 19 bases between them. Looked up from germline, CDR1 is SGHAT and CDR2 is FQNNGV. The DNA for the CDR3 is TGTGCCAGCAGCCCAAGCCCCAAATCATCGGCTGGAAACACCATATATTTT. Translated, it gives CASSPSPKSSAGNTIYF. Based on the CDR3 plus reference TRBV11-2 and TRBJ1-3, the full variable domain is EAGVAQSPRYKIIEKRQSVAFWCNPISGHATLYWYQQILGQGPKLLIQFQNNGVVDDSQLPKDRFSAERLKGVDSTLKIQPAKLEDSAVYLCASSPSPKSSAGNTIYFGEGSWLTVV.

The chain recombines TRBV6-1 with TRBJ1-1; maybe TRBD1 (5 bases). Germline CDR1 reads MNHNS; CDR2 reads SASEGT. CDR3 length: 15 amino acids. Trimming took 1 base from V and 6 from J, leaving 15 bases between them. The CDR3 loop reads CASSEVGGRSAEAFF. The CDR3 DNA reads TGTGCCAGCAGTGAAGTTGGGGGGAGGTCGGCTGAAGCTTTCTTT.